The following is a TCR beta chain sequence with its context. Its cognate antigen is unknown. These data belong to a study of a mutant IDH1 vaccine in newly diagnosed glioma. TCRdb's copy holds only in-frame clones and misses some; the assay was immunoSEQ multiplex PCR. This sample has 20,000 to 25,000 clones, with roughly three quarters found just once. Trimming took off 1 base at V and 0 bases at J, with 15 bases between the two ends. The CDR3 loop spans 18 amino acids. Germline CDR1 reads SGHTA; CDR2 reads FQGNSA. Stated time point: week 11, during vaccination. The vaccine gave 300 ug of a 20-mer mutant IDH1 peptide subcutaneously per dose.

This chain links TRBV7-2 with TRBJ1-4; D is perhaps TRBD1 (5 bases). The clonotype originates from a man between 18 and 35 years old with glioma. Some clones in this sample may be carry-over from other donors' samples. Sequencing was performed on peripheral blood mononuclear cells (PBMCs), taken from a glioma patient whose treatment included an IDH1 peptide vaccine. CDR3 sequence reads: CASSLVHHGATTNEKLFF. CDR3 sequence (DNA): TGTGCCAGCAGCTTAGTTCATCACGGGGCGACAACTAATGAAAAACTGTTTTTT.